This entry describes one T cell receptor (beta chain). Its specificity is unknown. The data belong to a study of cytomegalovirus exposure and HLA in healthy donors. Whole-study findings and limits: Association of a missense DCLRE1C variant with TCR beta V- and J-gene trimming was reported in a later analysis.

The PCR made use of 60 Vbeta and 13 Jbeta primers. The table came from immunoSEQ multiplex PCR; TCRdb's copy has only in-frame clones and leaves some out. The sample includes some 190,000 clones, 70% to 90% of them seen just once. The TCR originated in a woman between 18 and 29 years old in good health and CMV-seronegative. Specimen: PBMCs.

CDR3 coding DNA: TGTGCCAGCACCAGGGGACACACCATATATTTT. It specifies CASTRGHTIYF. The chain carries TRBV28 and TRBJ1-3; perhaps TRBD1 as D (6 bases). Trimming shortened V by 7 bases and J by 8 bases, and 9 bases separated the two germline ends. The CDR3 length is 11 residues. CDR1 MDHEN and CDR2 SYDVKM come from the germline V gene.